A single sample gave rise to the 29 T cell receptor beta chains below, sequenced in a study of control samples from healthy donors and cancer patients. The assay was immunoSEQ multiplex PCR, and TCRdb's table has in-frame clones only and misses some. The sample contains about 160,000 clones, 93% of which appear only once. The sample taken for sequencing was blood. The receptor source for this set is a man aged 18 to 30 in good health.

The V and J genes are TRBV19 and TRBJ1-1; a possible D gene is TRBD1 (6 bases). The CDR3 is 14 amino acids. Trimming removed 10 bases from V and 4 bases from J, with 19 bases in between. Germline V gene lookup returns CDR1 LNHDA and CDR2 SQIVND (reference sequence). The CDR3 DNA is TGTGCCACCACTAGAGGGACATCCGGCACTGAAGCTTTCTTT. Amino acid sequence: CATTRGTSGTEAFF.

This chain uses TRBV27 with TRBJ1-6, with 7 bases fitting TRBD1. Germline CDR1 reads MNHEY; CDR2 reads SMNVEV (reference sequence). V lost 2 bases to trimming and J lost 4 bases; unmatched junction nucleotides: 2. The CDR3 is made up of 15 amino acids. The CDR3 is CASSLNRGYNSPLHF. CDR3 DNA: TGTGCCAGCAGTTTAAACAGGGGTTATAATTCACCCCTCCACTTT.

This chain joins TRBV5-4 and TRBJ2-1; D may correspond to TRBD1 or TRBD2 (5 bases each). Deletions cut 0 bases from V and 8 bases from J, with 21 bases between. This CDR3 comprises 17 residues. Per germline, CDR1 SGHNT and CDR2 YYREEE (reference sequence). CDR3 residues: CASSLDSRARGVHEQFF. The CDR3 bases are TGTGCCAGCAGCTTGGATTCCCGGGCTCGAGGGGTCCATGAGCAGTTCTTC. The full variable domain, its missing parts supplied by reference TRBV5-4 and TRBJ2-1, is ETGVTQSPTHLIKTRGQQVTLRCSSQSGHNTVSWYQQALGQGPQFIFQYYREEENGRGNFPPRFSGLQFPNYSSELNVNALELDDSALYLCASSLDSRARGVHEQFFGPGTRLTVL.

V and J are TRBV9 and TRBJ1-2; D is unclear. The germline V gene encodes CDR1 SGDLS and CDR2 YYNGEE. This CDR3 comprises 13 residues. Deletions cut 2 bases from V and 8 bases from J, with 13 bases between. CDR3 region: CASSVLAGWGYTF. Here the CDR3 DNA reads TGTGCCAGCAGCGTCTTGGCTGGATGGGGCTACACCTTC.

The rearrangement links TRBV2 to TRBJ2-7; the D gene is possibly TRBD2 (7 bases). Deletions cut 8 bases from V and 7 bases from J, with 12 bases between. CDR3 length equals 11 residues. Germline values: CDR1 SNHLY, CDR2 FYNNEI. This CDR3 reads CASPRGAEQYF. The CDR3 DNA is TGTGCCAGCCCCCGGGGGGCGGAGCAGTACTTC.

The CDR3 sequence: CASSATSPESYGYTF. In nucleotides, the CDR3 is TGTGCCAGCTCAGCAACTAGCCCAGAATCCTATGGCTACACCTTC. The genes are TRBV18 and TRBJ1-2; D call uncertain. The CDR3 runs to 15 residues. Trimming took 5 bases from V and 4 from J, leaving 17 bases between them. Germline CDR1 reads KGHSH; CDR2 reads LQKENI.

The V and J genes are TRBV29-1 and TRBJ1-2, with unresolved D. CDR1 and CDR2 from the germline V gene are SQVTM and ANQGSEA. V dropped 6 bases and J dropped 3 bases, with 5 bases sitting between them. The CDR3 totals 10 residues. For the CDR3, the DNA is TGCAGCGTGCAGGACTATGGCTACACCTTC. Residues: CSVQDYGYTF.

The chain recombines TRBV6-5 with TRBJ1-2; D perhaps matches TRBD1 (6 bases). Germline V CDR1 and CDR2: MNHEY, SVGAGI. This CDR3 comprises 15 residues. V was cut by 7 bases and J by 0 bases, with 15 bases left in between. The CDR3 nucleotides are TGTGCCAGCAAACTGAAGAGGACAGCTAACTATGGCTACACCTTC. Its translation: CASKLKRTANYGYTF.

This rearrangement joins TRBV5-1 to TRBJ1-2, with D unresolved. The CDR3 is made up of 14 amino acids. V shed 1 base and J shed 8 bases, with 15 bases lying between them. CDR1 is SGHRS and CDR2 is YFSETQ in the germline V gene. CDR3 residues: CASSLYVGEGGYTF. The CDR3 coding sequence is TGCGCCAGCAGCTTGTACGTCGGGGAGGGAGGCTACACCTTC.

The V call is TRBV12-5, the J call TRBJ1-1; the D is unclear. In germline, CDR1 is LGHNT, CDR2 FRNRAP. The CDR3 length is 15 residues. The V and J ends lost 5 bases and 5 bases respectively, with 18 bases between them. This CDR3 is CASGPELYRDTEAFF. CDR3 nucleotide sequence: TGTGCTAGTGGTCCAGAGTTGTATAGGGATACTGAAGCTTTCTTT.

CDR3 sequence: CATRLVWTYDRIYEQYF. As DNA, the CDR3 is TGTGCCACCCGTCTTGTTTGGACCTACGACAGGATCTACGAGCAGTACTTC. The chain links TRBV28 to TRBJ2-7; weak D call: TRBD1 (6 bases). Germline V gives CDR1 MDHEN, CDR2 SYDVKM. The CDR3 length is 17 residues. V lost 10 bases, J lost 3 bases, and 28 bases lay in between.

This rearrangement joins TRBV6-5 to TRBJ1-2, with a tentative D call TRBD1 (6 bases). From germline, CDR1 is MNHEY and CDR2 SVGAGI. Trimming pared 2 bases from V and 2 bases from J, leaving 9 bases between. This CDR3 is built from 14 residues. CDR3 nucleotides: TGTGCCAGCAGTTACGTCGACAGGAACTATGGCTACACCTTC. Residues: CASSYVDRNYGYTF.

The genes are TRBV9 and TRBJ1-2, with D uncertain. The CDR3 is 13 residues long. Germline V gene lookup returns CDR1 SGDLS and CDR2 YYNGEE. Deletions cut 4 bases from V and 5 bases from J, with 12 bases between. The CDR3 DNA reads TGTGCCAGCAGCACGGAGTTTAAATATGGCTACACCTTC. Encoded protein: CASSTEFKYGYTF.

The V and J genes are TRBV7-9 and TRBJ2-2; no definite D call. The CDR3 spans 13 residues. Germline CDR1 reads SEHNR; CDR2 reads FQNEAQ (reference sequence). V lost 2 bases and J lost 3, with 4 bases in between. The CDR3, as DNA: TGTGCCAGCAGCTTAAGGGACACCGGGGAGCTGTTTTTT. Its protein is CASSLRDTGELFF.

The chain has TRBV5-1 and TRBJ1-6; D gene uncertain. Trimming removed 4 bases from V and 10 bases from J, with 18 bases in between. Per the germline V gene, CDR1 is SGHRS and CDR2 is YFSETQ. The CDR3 length is 15 residues. CDR3 region: CASSLAGVGRSPLHF. As DNA, the CDR3 is TGCGCCAGCAGCCTAGCCGGGGTAGGGAGATCACCCCTCCACTTT. The variable domain in full, completed from reference TRBV5-1 and TRBJ1-6, reads KAGVTQTPRYLIKTRGQQVTLSCSPISGHRSVSWYQQTPGQGLQFLFEYFSETQRNKGNFPGRFSGRQFSNSRSEMNVSTLELGDSALYLCASSLAGVGRSPLHFGNGTRLTVT.

The genes are TRBV4-1 and TRBJ2-2; D unresolved. The CDR3 has 12 amino acids. V was pared by 2 bases and J by 8 bases, with 6 bases between. Germline V lookup: CDR1 MGHRA, CDR2 YSYEKL. The CDR3 nucleotides read TGCGCCAGCAGCCAATCGTTTGGGGAGCTGTTTTTT. It codes for CASSQSFGELFF.

The chain has TRBV27 and TRBJ2-6; TRBD2 agrees at 10 bases. Germline CDR1 MNHEY, CDR2 SMNVEV (reference sequence). J lost 2 bases, V lost 11 bases, and 15 bases had no gene match. The length of the CDR3 is 18 residues. For the CDR3, the DNA is TGTGCCGCGAGGGGGGTAGCGGGAGGCCTCCCTGGGGCCAACGTCCTGACTTTC. Its translation is CAARGVAGGLPGANVLTF. Supplemented by reference TRBV27 and TRBJ2-6, the full variable domain reads EAQVTQNPRYLITVTGKKLTVTCSQNMNHEYMSWYRQDPGLGLRQIYYSMNVEVTDKGDVPEGYKVSRKEKRNFPLILESPSPNQTSLYFCAARGVAGGLPGANVLTFGAGSRLTVL.

The V and J genes are TRBV9 and TRBJ2-7; tentatively, D is TRBD1 (5 bases). This CDR3 region has 14 residues. Trimming stripped 0 bases from V and 0 bases from J, with 7 bases between. Germline V gene sequence: CDR1 SGDLS, CDR2 YYNGEE. CDR3 in amino acids: CASSVATDSYEQYF. In DNA form, the CDR3 reads TGTGCCAGCAGCGTAGCGACAGACTCCTACGAGCAGTACTTC.

The V gene is TRBV10-3, the J gene TRBJ2-1; D not certain. There are 13 residues in the CDR3. Trimming shortened V by 2 bases and J by 4 bases, and 6 bases separated the two germline ends. Germline V lookup: CDR1 ENHRY, CDR2 SYGVKD. The CDR3, as DNA: TGTGCCATCAGTGAGACTCCTTACAATGAGCAGTTCTTC. Its protein product is CAISETPYNEQFF.

The chain is built from TRBV5-6 and TRBJ2-7; tentative D call: TRBD1 (5 bases). The germline V gene has CDR1 SGHDT and CDR2 YYEEEE. V lost 0 bases, J lost 0 bases, and 10 bases lay in between. The CDR3 length is 15 residues. In DNA form, the CDR3 reads TGTGCCAGCAGCTTGGGTGGGGCAAGCTCCTACGAGCAGTACTTC. This translates into CASSLGGASSYEQYF.

This chain connects TRBV2 to TRBJ1-5, with D possibly matching TRBD1 (6 bases). V was pared by 6 bases and J by 0 bases, with 15 bases between. CDR1 and CDR2 from the germline V gene are SNHLY and FYNNEI. The CDR3 consists of 16 residues. The CDR3 here is CASSQNGQHSNQPQHF. The DNA for the CDR3 is TGTGCCAGCAGCCAAAACGGACAGCATAGCAATCAGCCCCAGCATTTT.

The gene calls are TRBV27 and TRBJ1-1; D is unresolved. V gave up 0 bases and J gave up 8 bases, with 16 bases separating them. Germline-derived CDR1 and CDR2 are MNHEY and SMNVEV (reference sequence). The CDR3 runs to 15 residues. The CDR3 spells CASSLSASAVSEAFF. CDR3 nucleotides: TGTGCCAGCAGTTTATCCGCCTCAGCCGTGTCGGAAGCTTTCTTT.

V is TRBV4-2 and J is TRBJ1-3, with D unclear. Trimming cost V 7 bases and J 0 bases, with 10 bases left between them. Germline CDR1 is LGHNA and CDR2 is YNFKEQ. The CDR3 consists of 14 residues. In DNA form, the CDR3 reads TGTGCCAGCACCCCGACCTACTCTGGAAACACCATATATTTT. As protein: CASTPTYSGNTIYF.

The CDR3: CASSLRLAGGEKQYF. CDR3 DNA: TGTGCCAGCAGCTTAAGGCTAGCGGGGGGGGAGAAGCAGTACTTC. The chain employs TRBV7-2 and TRBJ2-7; 12 bases line up with TRBD2. Germline CDR1 reads SGHTA; CDR2 reads FQGNSA. The CDR3 sequence is 15 residues long. V trimming: 2 bases; J trimming: 8 bases; junction bases outside the gene matches: 7.

In this sample, this clone turned up once. The chain joins TRBV11-2 to TRBJ2-7, with 12 positions matching TRBD2. Germline V CDR1 and CDR2: SGHAT, FQNNGV. Unmatched junction bases numbered 6, after V lost 3 bases and J lost 0 bases. The CDR3 has 17 residues. The CDR3 reads CASSFTSGGSSSYEQYF. CDR3 nucleotides: TGTGCCAGCAGCTTCACTAGCGGGGGGTCGAGCTCCTACGAGCAGTACTTC. The whole variable domain, remainder taken from reference TRBV11-2 and TRBJ2-7, is EAGVAQSPRYKIIEKRQSVAFWCNPISGHATLYWYQQILGQGPKLLIQFQNNGVVDDSQLPKDRFSAERLKGVDSTLKIQPAKLEDSAVYLCASSFTSGGSSSYEQYFGPGTRLTVT.

The chain links TRBV6-1 to TRBJ2-7, with TRBD1 identical over 8 bases. This CDR3 is built from 15 residues. The V gene's germline CDR1 is MNHNS and CDR2 SASEGT. The V and J ends lost 1 base and 2 bases, in that order; junction bases with no gene match: 4. The DNA for the CDR3 is TGTGCCAGCAGTGAAGGTTTGGGACAGGCCTACGAGCAGTACTTC. The encoded protein is CASSEGLGQAYEQYF.

The V gene is TRBV2, the J gene TRBJ1-5, with TRBD1 matching over 7 bases. From germline, CDR1 is SNHLY and CDR2 FYNNEI. Germline trimming cut 3 bases from V and 2 bases from J; bases unmatched to any gene: 7. The CDR3 covers 16 residues. CDR3 in DNA: TGTGCCAGCAGTGAGAAGGCAGGGGGTGGCAATCAGCCCCAGCATTTT. Translation gives CASSEKAGGGNQPQHF.

The chain links TRBV4-2 to TRBJ1-6; D is possibly TRBD1 (5 bases). The CDR3 spans 18 residues. V lost 0 bases to trimming and J lost 6 bases, with 18 bases between them. In germline, CDR1 is LGHNA, CDR2 YNFKEQ. CDR3: CASSQDGGLQGPNSPLHF. CDR3 DNA sequence: TGTGCCAGCAGCCAAGACGGAGGACTCCAGGGACCTAATTCACCCCTCCACTTT.

This chain joins TRBV27 and TRBJ1-2; no reliable D call. Germline V gene data show CDR1 as MNHEY and CDR2 as SMNVEV (reference sequence). The CDR3 contains 12 residues. With 7 bases removed from V and 6 bases from J, the gap between germline ends came to 12 bases. CDR3 region: CASKHGIHGYTF. CDR3 nucleotides: TGTGCCAGCAAACACGGGATACATGGCTACACCTTC.